Listed below are T cell receptor beta chains from one sample, sequenced in a study of cytomegalovirus exposure and HLA in healthy donors. Clones were sequenced by immunoSEQ multiplex PCR, and TCRdb holds only the in-frame ones, with some missing. The table has 170,000 or so clones, over 80% seen once; the top ten hold around 1.5%. The source material was PBMCs. The receptor source for this set is a man in his fifties or sixties in good health and CMV-seronegative. Both conserved end residues are part of each CDR3. Each record gives: D gene, J gene, clone size, V gene, CDR3 DNA, CDR3 protein. D genes are given only for firm matches. Part of the rows lack a size; the others show once, few, many or a class for expanded clones.

NA	TRBJ2-1	NA	TRBV7-2	TGTGCCAGCAGCTTCTACCCGTTATCCGGGAATGAGCAGTTCTTC	CASSFYPLSGNEQFF
NA	TRBJ1-1	NA	TRBV4-3	TGCGCCAGCAGCCAAGAAGGCAGGGCGAACACTGAAGCTTTCTTT	CASSQEGRANTEAFF
TRBD1	TRBJ1-5	NA	TRBV19	TGTGCCAGTAGTTCTTACAGGGGATACAATCAGCCCCAGCATTTT	CASSSYRGYNQPQHF
NA	TRBJ2-1	NA	TRBV19	TGTGCCAGTAGTATCCCGGGCAGGGGAGGGTACAATGAGCAGTTCTTC	CASSIPGRGGYNEQFF
NA	TRBJ2-1	NA	TRBV7-3	TGTGCCAGCAGCCCTGGATTGCTAGTTGACGGTGAGCAGTTCTTC	CASSPGLLVDGEQFF
TRBD1	TRBJ2-7	few	TRBV18	TGTGCCAGCTCACCAGTGGGGACAGACGAGCAGTACTTC	CASSPVGTDEQYF
NA	TRBJ2-1	NA	TRBV7-2	TGTGCCAGCAGTCTAGACGAATACAATGAGCAGTTCTTC	CASSLDEYNEQFF
NA	TRBJ2-5	NA	TRBV2	TGTGCCAGCAGTACTACTTACCAAGAGACCCAGTACTTC	CASSTTYQETQYF
NA	TRBJ1-2	NA	TRBV7-2	TGTGCCAGCAGCTTAACAGGGCTCCCCGGCTACACCTTC	CASSLTGLPGYTF
NA	TRBJ2-3	NA	TRBV19	TGTGCCAGTAGTATACTCACAGATACGCAGTATTTT	CASSILTDTQYF
NA	TRBJ2-2	NA	TRBV6-5	TGTGCCAGCAGTCGGAACACCGGGGAGCTGTTTTTT	CASSRNTGELFF
TRBD1	TRBJ2-5	NA	TRBV28	TGTGCCAGCAGTTTGGACAGGGGGTTCGGAGAGACCCAGTACTTC	CASSLDRGFGETQYF
TRBD2	TRBJ2-3	few	TRBV7-2	TGTGCCAGCAGCTTATCTAGCGGGGGGGGCACAGATACGCAGTATTTT	CASSLSSGGGTDTQYF
NA	TRBJ2-7	NA	TRBV28	TGTGCCAGCCTCCGGGGAGGCTCCTACGAGCAGTACTTC	CASLRGGSYEQYF
NA	TRBJ2-2	NA	TRBV15	TGTGCCACCAGCTCGCGAACAGTGAACACCGGGGAGCTGTTTTTT	CATSSRTVNTGELFF
NA	TRBJ1-2	NA	TRBV11-1	TGTGCCAGCAGCTTAGGCGACTGGTTCGATGGCTACACCTTC	CASSLGDWFDGYTF
NA	TRBJ1-4	NA	TRBV4-2	TGTGCCAGCAGCCAAGCTCCGGGGGATAATGAAAAACTGTTTTTT	CASSQAPGDNEKLFF
TRBD1	TRBJ2-5	NA	TRBV18	TGTGCCAGCTCTACAGGGACAGGGAAAGAGACCCAGTACTTC	CASSTGTGKETQYF
NA	TRBJ1-1	NA	TRBV4-3	TGCGCCAGCAGCGGAACAGGGCTTTTGAACACTGAAGCTTTCTTT	CASSGTGLLNTEAFF